The 13 T cell receptor beta chains given below trace back to one sample, sequenced in a study of control samples from healthy donors and cancer patients. Repertoires were generated with immunoSEQ multiplex PCR, while TCRdb's copy carries only in-frame clones and drops some. The sample yields about 130,000 clones, about 88% seen once. Sequencing was performed on blood. The receptors derive from a man aged 50 to 59 in good health.

This chain links TRBV9 with TRBJ2-7; a possible D gene is TRBD2 (6 bases). V gave up 4 bases and J gave up 5 bases, with 19 bases separating them. From germline, CDR1 is SGDLS and CDR2 YYNGEE. The CDR3 totals 15 residues. CDR3: CASSPDGTSAHEQYF. CDR3 nucleotide sequence: TGTGCCAGCAGCCCGGACGGGACTTCGGCCCACGAGCAGTACTTC.

This chain joins TRBV6-5 and TRBJ2-3; 8 bases are a match to TRBD2. V shed 2 bases and J 3 bases; nucleotides not matched to a gene: 1. The CDR3 runs 14 residues. Germline V gene data show CDR1 as MNHEY and CDR2 as SVGAGI. The CDR3 nucleotides are TGTGCCAGCAGTTACGCGGGGGGAACAGATACGCAGTATTTT. It yields the protein CASSYAGGTDTQYF.

V and J are TRBV11-2 and TRBJ2-2; 13 bases are a match to TRBD2. The CDR3 length is 16 residues. V dropped 5 bases and J dropped 8; count of bases not matched to a gene: 8. Germline V gives CDR1 SGHAT, CDR2 FQNNGV. The CDR3 loop is CASSPGLAGPRGELFF. DNA of the CDR3: TGTGCCAGCAGCCCGGGACTAGCGGGGCCGCGGGGGGAGCTGTTTTTT.

The rearrangement joins TRBV11-3 to TRBJ2-7; D uncertain. The CDR3 consists of 13 residues. V dropped 4 bases and J dropped 0 bases, with 7 bases sitting between them. CDR1 is SGHNT, CDR2 YENEEA, per germline. The CDR3 coding sequence is TGTGCCAGCAGCTCGACTCTCTCCTACGAGCAGTACTTC. As protein: CASSSTLSYEQYF.

As to this clone: Distinct nucleotide sequences in the sample also encode this CDR3. The chain couples TRBV24-1 to TRBJ2-2, with TRBD1 matching over 7 bases. Germline values: CDR1 KGHDR, CDR2 SFDVKD. The CDR3 is made up of 15 amino acids. V trimming: 4 bases; J trimming: 0 bases; junction bases outside the gene matches: 1. The CDR3 loop is CATSEGTANTGELFF. DNA of the CDR3: TGTGCCACCAGTGAAGGGACAGCGAACACCGGGGAGCTGTTTTTT.

The genes are TRBV5-6 and TRBJ2-2, with D possibly matching TRBD1 (6 bases). The CDR3 covers 17 residues. Germline loops: CDR1 SGHDT, CDR2 YYEEEE. V was shortened by 0 bases and J by 0 bases, with 12 bases between the two germline ends. CDR3 bases: TGTGCCAGCAGCTTGGCCCGGGACACCTCGAACACCGGGGAGCTGTTTTTT. Protein product: CASSLARDTSNTGELFF.

Here the CDR3 reads CATSEHITGELFF. The CDR3 region has the DNA TGTGCCACCAGTGAACACATCACCGGGGAGCTGTTTTTT. The chain is built from TRBV24-1 and TRBJ2-2; D ambiguous. V lost 4 bases to trimming and J lost 4 bases, with 6 bases between them. The CDR3 extends over 13 amino acids. CDR1 is KGHDR and CDR2 is SFDVKD in the germline V gene.

The J gene is TRBJ1-6, the V gene TRBV19; TRBD1 matches at 9 bases. V shed 7 bases, J shed 7 bases, and the junction held 5 bases outside the gene matches. This CDR3 contains 14 residues. CDR1 LNHDA and CDR2 SQIVND come from the germline V gene (reference sequence). The CDR3 DNA reads TGTGCCAGTACCCAAACAGGGGGCAATTCACCCCTCCACTTT. Protein product: CASTQTGGNSPLHF.

The gene calls are TRBV9 and TRBJ2-2; D remains ambiguous. V was cut by 0 bases and J by 5 bases, with 8 bases left in between. This CDR3 has 14 residues. Per the germline V gene, CDR1 is SGDLS and CDR2 is YYNGEE. This CDR3 is CASSVVVGTGELFF. The CDR3 nucleotides are TGTGCCAGCAGCGTAGTGGTAGGGACCGGGGAGCTGTTTTTT. Combining the CDR3 with reference TRBV9 and TRBJ2-2 gives the whole variable domain DSGVTQTPKHLITATGQRVTLRCSPRSGDLSVYWYQQSLDQGLQFLIQYYNGEERAKGNILERFSAQQFPDLHSELNLSSLELGDSALYFCASSVVVGTGELFFGEGSRLTVL.

This clone was counted a single time. V usage is TRBV18 and J usage is TRBJ1-4; D is possibly TRBD1 (5 bases). Per the germline V gene, CDR1 is KGHSH and CDR2 is LQKENI. The CDR3 consists of 13 residues. The V and J ends lost 3 bases and 7 bases respectively, with 9 bases between them. The CDR3 region is CASSPGPSEKLFF. In nucleotides, the CDR3 is TGTGCCAGCTCACCGGGACCGAGTGAAAAACTGTTTTTT.

The chain joins TRBV7-2 to TRBJ2-7; 9 positions match TRBD2. V was clipped by 5 bases and J by 0 bases; unmatched bases: 8. The CDR3 sequence is 16 residues long. Germline V gene data show CDR1 as SGHTA and CDR2 as FQGNSA. This CDR3 reads CASSQSGGPISYEQYF. CDR3 in DNA: TGTGCCAGCAGCCAGAGCGGGGGGCCCATCTCCTACGAGCAGTACTTC.

This clone was counted a few times. V gene TRBV7-2 combines with J gene TRBJ1-5; D not certain. The CDR3 loop spans 12 amino acids. With 1 base removed from V and 9 bases from J, the gap between germline ends came to 7 bases. Germline V gives CDR1 SGHTA, CDR2 FQGNSA. CDR3 residues: CASSLVTGPQHF. The DNA of the CDR3 is TGTGCCAGCAGCTTAGTTACTGGGCCCCAGCATTTT.

The V call is TRBV19, the J call TRBJ2-1; the D gene is possibly TRBD2 (6 bases). Deletions cut 5 bases from V and 5 bases from J, with 13 bases between. The germline V gene encodes CDR1 LNHDA and CDR2 SQIVND (reference sequence). This CDR3 has 14 residues. As DNA, the CDR3 is TGTGCCAGTAGTCCCTTGGGGGGAAACAATGAGCAGTTCTTC. Protein: CASSPLGGNNEQFF.